Below, one T cell receptor (beta chain) is given with its context. There are many counts of this clonotype. It lacks a known antigen. No per-base quality is available; no much larger clone lies one base away. cDNA was synthesized by template-switch 5'RACE using a primer carrying a 10-nucleotide random unique molecular identifier by which each TCR transcript was tagged. Every sequencing run yielded over 200 million TCR-beta sequences covering 15-18 subjects. Total RNA was extracted with the RNeasy kit. TCR-beta VDJ regions were amplified with primers for the TCR constant region and the 5'RACE anchor, using the KAPA Real-time Library Amplification kit. A first PCR added sample indexes and Illumina adaptors, after which a second PCR increased the library yield. The roughly 650 bp TCR product was size-selected on a 2% E-gel SizeSelection system after Ampure bead purification. Before pooling, libraries had their quality checked on a Bioanalyzer, their concentration measured with Qubit, and their quantity determined with the Kapa Library Quantification kit. Libraries were sequenced paired-end 2 x 150 bp on an Illumina HiSeq 2500. To increase sequence diversity, roughly 23-30% phiX was spiked into each library pool. The source study handled its data this way. The quality-filtered reads were processed with the UMI-based MiGEC pipeline, whose error correction step removed more than 80% of the raw TCR sequences. IMGT germline references were used for alignment of VDJ genes, and clonotypes were defined by a unique CDR3 amino acid sequence together with V-J genes. Clonal expansion, Shannon diversity and CDR3 relatedness (CalcPairwiseDistances, ClusterSamples) were evaluated with VDJtools, and phylogenetic trees were built with CLCbio workbench. Using coefficient-of-variation modelling across technical triplicates, the study counted a clone as expanded if it had at least 8 unique UMIs. Through fastp at Q25 and MiXCR, TCRdb rebuilt clones from the public reads, retaining in-frame beta chains. A single entry per CDR3 protein holds the most common genes and DNA from its merged rows. The V and J calls reflect TCRdb's pipeline rather than the authors' work. This sample holds tens of thousands of distinct CDR3 sequences; 15% to 20% were observed only once. The ten largest clones take up less than 20% of the sample.

The sample originates from a study of neurological immune-mediated disorders (dated by TCRdb to between 2018 and 2020). About the investigation overall: Using UMI-based sequencing, the study compared peripheral blood TCR-beta repertoires from patients with HTLV-I-associated myelopathy (HAM/TSP), patients with multiple sclerosis, and healthy controls. Alongside PBMC samples, the set of more than 85 TCR-beta libraries contained longitudinal samples, technical triplicates, and paired CD4+ and CD8+ T-cell subsets that had been sorted. The cohort was made up of approximately 71 subjects, consisting of roughly 14 HAM/TSP patients, 34 multiple sclerosis patients and 20 healthy controls. The full study reports these points: Across subjects, expanded clones never shared an identical CDR3 amino acid sequence, which suggests that the TCR-beta repertoires in every group were private. TCR clonal expansion was highest in HAM/TSP patients and lowest in MS patients, with MS patients falling below even healthy controls.

Healthy controls were blood bank volunteers in Maryland, USA. Unsorted PBMC libraries were generated from 2 million PBMCs stored in RNAlater at -80 °C until RNA extraction. Peripheral blood underwent Ficoll-Hypaque density gradient centrifugation to isolate PBMCs, which were then cryopreserved in liquid nitrogen. From the germline V gene, CDR1 is SGDLS and CDR2 is YYNGEE. Trimming takes 5 bases from V and 2 bases from J, and the germline ends sit 12 bases apart. Measured from the cysteine to the phenylalanine, the CDR3 is 14 residues long. Just the 42-base CDR3 DNA is kept, in frame starting at base 1.

The material sequenced was PBMCs. The clonotype was recovered from a woman aged 35 to 49 in good health. Recombination connected TRBV9 to TRBJ2-3; tentative D gene TRBD2, with 5 bases matching. The DNA sequence follows: TGTGCCAGCAGGAAAGCGGCTTCCACAGATACGCAGTATTTT. Translated, it gives CASRKAASTDTQYF.